This T cell receptor beta chain derives from a study of beta chain features in type 1 diabetes. Study information: Healthy donors and patients had similar age, gender and cell yields. Researchers looked at approximately 110,000,000 sorted cells across all samples. Study results and limitations: Shortening that was moderate but significant affected the TCRB CDR3s of Type 1 diabetes patients in all four CD4+ subsets. A cDNA-based sequencing approach could over-represent cells with high TCR expression. VDJ junctions from patients with type 1 diabetes contained fewer insertions and more deletions.

Of the isolated RNA, all was reverse transcribed, and so the sequenced material was expressed TCRB transcripts. Sequenced by immunoSEQ multiplex PCR; TCRdb stores in-frame clones only, minus some. The repertoire includes around 53,000 clones, 55% to 80% of them detected once, and approximately 0.3% sits in the top ten. V shed 11 bases, J shed 2 bases, and the junction held 10 bases outside the gene matches. The CDR3 extends over 15 amino acids. In germline, CDR1 is SGHNT, CDR2 YENEEA. As regards this clone: Antigen unknown.

This TCR derives from a woman under 40 with type 1 diabetes. V is TRBV11-3 and J is TRBJ2-3; 10 bases match TRBD2. The sequenced sample was stem cell memory CD4+ T cells from blood. The CDR3 loop reads CARPGLAGDTDTQYF. As DNA, the CDR3 is TGTGCCCGGCCGGGGCTAGCGGGAGACACAGATACGCAGTATTTT.